One sample yielded the 4 T cell receptor beta chains listed below, sequenced in a study of blood T cell repertoires in COVID-19 (dated by TCRdb to 2020 to 2022). Library preparation used the immunoSEQ multiplex PCR assay. Sourced from immuneACCESS, this table was stored by TCRdb with only in-frame sequences that have V and J called. A share of the clones is absent; for the studies checked, an unresolved V gene accounts for under half, and the remainder has no known explanation. The sample data list some 150,000 clones, and approximately 81% of these were observed just once. The ten largest account for roughly 34% of the sample. Source material: peripheral blood. These receptors all come from a human donor in a cohort sampled during active COVID-19.

The chain couples TRBV5-3 to TRBJ1-4; TRBD1 agrees at 7 bases. TRBV5-3 is an ORF, with its function uncertain. The CDR3 loop spans 19 amino acids. V was pared by 3 bases and J by 0 bases, with 14 bases of the junction left unmatched. CDR3 region: CARSWPGGMGDPTNEKLFF. CDR3 nucleotide sequence: TGTGCCAGAAGCTGGCCAGGGGGAATGGGGGACCCAACTAATGAAAAACTGTTTTTT.

The chain employs TRBV2 and TRBJ1-5, with 7 bases lining up with TRBD1. Germline lookup yields CDR1 SNHLY and CDR2 FYNNEI. This CDR3 has 13 amino acids. V lost 5 bases and J lost 12; bases outside the gene matches: 10. In DNA form, the CDR3 reads TGTGCCAGCAGTCCGTCCCGGGACAGTCACCAGCATTTT. Amino acid sequence: CASSPSRDSHQHF.

The chain links TRBV9 to TRBJ1-3; D not certain. The CDR3 runs 14 residues. Germline V CDR1 and CDR2: SGDLS, YYNGEE. Trimming removed 0 bases from V and 3 bases from J, with 7 bases in between. CDR3 protein: CASSVAVSGNTIYF. CDR3 DNA: TGTGCCAGCAGCGTAGCCGTCAGTGGAAACACCATATATTTT.

The CDR3 here is CASSLGDGGLGITEAFF. As DNA, the CDR3 is TGTGCCAGCAGCTTAGGTGACGGGGGGCTAGGGATTACTGAAGCTTTCTTT. The rearrangement uses TRBV13 and TRBJ1-1; D is possibly TRBD1 (6 bases). The CDR3 has 17 amino acids. Germline-derived CDR1 and CDR2 are PRHDT and FYEKMQ (reference sequence). Trimming removed 0 bases at V and 5 bases at J, with 19 bases between.